Each of the 30 T cell receptor beta chains below was sequenced from the same sample in a study of regulatory T cells in long-lasting Graves disease. To make TCR beta libraries, researchers used iRepertoire HTBI primers and Arm-PCR of CDR3 regions. From the multiplex PCR reads, TCRdb called clonotypes with MiXCR, one entry per CDR3 protein. This table holds 360,000 or so distinct CDR3 sequences, roughly 24% found once. Regarding time point: persistent/refractory GD, antithyroid drugs over 5 years with positive TRAb. PBMCs provided the RNA from which the TCR library was made. This material consisted of peripheral blood mononuclear cells (PBMCs), taken when the disease was refractory, from a patient treated with antithyroid drugs. These receptors were collected from a woman aged 40 to 55 with Graves disease.

This clonotype was seen many times. V is TRBV10-3 and J is TRBJ1-1; TRBD1 matches 8 bases. With 6 bases clipped from V and 7 bases from J, the junction kept 7 bases outside the gene matches. The length of the CDR3 is 13 residues. Germline V gives CDR1 ENHRY, CDR2 SYGVKD. The CDR3 region is CAIRTGEESEAFF. The CDR3 DNA reads TGTGCCATCAGGACAGGGGAGGAAAGTGAAGCTTTCTTT.

The sample holds a few counts of this clonotype. The chain couples TRBV7-9 to TRBJ1-1; TRBD1 agrees at 12 bases. The V gene's germline CDR1 is SEHNR and CDR2 FQNEAQ (reference sequence). This CDR3 region has 14 residues. With 5 bases clipped from V and 8 bases from J, the junction kept 6 bases outside the gene matches. CDR3 sequence: CASSPGTGGAEAFF. As DNA, the CDR3 is TGTGCCAGCAGCCCCGGGACAGGGGGCGCGGAAGCTTTCTTT.

In regard to this clonotype: Being one base from a much bigger clone, this may be a read error. The V and J genes are TRBV10-3 and TRBJ1-5; unclear D gene. The V gene lost 7 bases and the J gene lost 1 base, with 8 bases spanning the gap. Per the germline V gene, CDR1 is ENHRY and CDR2 is SYGVKD. The CDR3 sequence is 13 residues long. For the CDR3, the DNA is TGTGCCATCAAGGGTCGGAGCAATCAGCCCCAGCATTTT. Translated, it gives CAIKGRSNQPQHF.

This clonotype was seen ten or more times. V and J are TRBV2 and TRBJ2-7; the match to TRBD2 covers 9 bases. This CDR3 region has 17 residues. V lost 4 bases, J lost 4 bases, and 14 bases stayed unmatched. Germline CDR1 is SNHLY and CDR2 is FYNNEI. CDR3 DNA: TGTGCCAGCAGTGGCAGCCCGGATAGCGGGAGTGTGTACGAGCAGTACTTC. Translated, it gives CASSGSPDSGSVYEQYF.

This clonotype came up a few times. The rearrangement joins TRBV28 to TRBJ1-1, with D possibly being TRBD1 (5 bases). The germline gives CDR1 MDHEN, CDR2 SYDVKM. V dropped 4 bases and J dropped 6 bases, with 18 bases sitting between them. The CDR3 has 15 residues. This CDR3 reads CASSSPSGGKSEAFF. CDR3 DNA: TGTGCCAGCAGTTCCCCGTCCGGGGGGAAGTCTGAAGCTTTCTTT.

The chain is built from TRBV5-6 and TRBJ2-7, with no clear D. The germline gives CDR1 SGHDT, CDR2 YYEEEE. This CDR3 region has 14 residues. Between the trimmed V and J ends, which lost 2 bases and 3 bases, there was a span of 12 bases. In nucleotides, the CDR3 is TGTGCCAGCAGCTTCGACATTCTAGTCTACGAGCAGTACTTC. Its translation: CASSFDILVYEQYF.

There are many counts of this clonotype. The chain joins TRBV27 to TRBJ1-2; TRBD1 matches 7 bases. This CDR3 has 18 residues. V was clipped by 0 bases and J by 1 base; unmatched bases: 11. Germline V gene data show CDR1 as MNHEY and CDR2 as SMNVEV (reference sequence). Here the CDR3 DNA reads TGTGCCAGCAGTTTATCGATCACCGCGGGACAGCTTAACTATGGCTACACCTTC. Residues: CASSLSITAGQLNYGYTF.

At least ten counts were recorded for this clonotype. V usage is TRBV28 and J usage is TRBJ2-7; the match to TRBD2 covers 8 bases. V shed 1 base and J 1 base; nucleotides not matched to a gene: 9. Germline values: CDR1 MDHEN, CDR2 SYDVKM. CDR3 length equals 17 residues. CDR3 sequence: CASSLLNRGGRSYEQYF. For the CDR3, the DNA is TGTGCCAGCAGTTTATTAAACCGGGGCGGGAGGTCCTACGAGCAGTACTTC.

V and J are TRBV27 and TRBJ2-1, with D perhaps matching TRBD1 (5 bases). CDR1 MNHEY and CDR2 SMNVEV come from the germline V gene (reference sequence). CDR3 length equals 16 residues. Trimming removed 3 bases from V and 12 bases from J, with 24 bases in between. CDR3 bases: TGTGCCAGCAGTTTTGGGGCATCTCCGCTCGTTAAGGGGCAGTTCTTC. Protein product: CASSFGASPLVKGQFF.

This clonotype appeared many times. CDR3 sequence: CASSERAKNTEAFF. Written as DNA, the CDR3 is TGCGCCAGCAGTGAGAGGGCAAAGAACACTGAAGCTTTCTTT. The V call is TRBV10-1, the J call TRBJ1-1; D call uncertain. The V gene's germline CDR1 is WNHNN and CDR2 SYGVQD (reference sequence). The CDR3 covers 14 residues. Trimming cost V 2 bases and J 1 base, with 8 bases left between them.

The rearrangement links TRBV28 to TRBJ2-2; D remains unclear. Per the germline V gene, CDR1 is MDHEN and CDR2 is SYDVKM. CDR3 length equals 16 residues. Trimming stripped 2 bases from V and 3 bases from J, with 13 bases between. The CDR3 DNA sequence: TGTGCCAGCAGTTTAAGGTCTAAGGGCTACACCGGGGAGCTGTTTTTT. This translates into CASSLRSKGYTGELFF.

The rearrangement uses TRBV27 and TRBJ1-5; D might be TRBD1 (6 bases). Germline CDR1 MNHEY, CDR2 SMNVEV (reference sequence). Deletions cut 4 bases from V and 8 bases from J, with 18 bases between. The CDR3 is 15 residues long. Here the CDR3 reads CASSSLGAGKEPQHF. The CDR3 DNA follows: TGTGCCAGCAGTTCATTGGGGGCAGGGAAGGAGCCCCAGCATTTT.

This chain joins TRBV5-6 and TRBJ2-1; 8 positions agree with TRBD2. The CDR3 totals 15 residues. The J segment lost 9 bases and the V segment lost 4 bases, leaving 12 bases of the junction unmatched. Per the germline V gene, CDR1 is SGHDT and CDR2 is YYEEEE. The CDR3 nucleotides are TGTGCCAGCAGCCTACCCAGCGGGAGCTGGGGTGAGCAGTTCTTC. It encodes CASSLPSGSWGEQFF.

The chain recombines TRBV15 with TRBJ2-7; D not certain. In germline, CDR1 is LNHNV, CDR2 YYDKDF (reference sequence). The germline V and J ends were trimmed by 2 bases and 11 bases, with 13 bases remaining between them. This CDR3 comprises 12 residues. The CDR3 reads CATSRSGPPEYF. The CDR3 nucleotides are TGTGCCACCAGCAGATCCGGGCCCCCAGAGTACTTC.

The rearrangement links TRBV7-2 to TRBJ2-7, with D tentatively TRBD2 (7 bases). V gave up 6 bases and J gave up 6 bases, with 15 bases separating them. Germline V gives CDR1 SGHTA, CDR2 FQGNSA. CDR3 length: 13 residues. The CDR3 coding sequence is TGTGCCAGCAGTCCTGTCGGGGGGCCCGAGCAGTACTTC. Its protein product is CASSPVGGPEQYF.

This chain uses TRBV7-9 with TRBJ2-2; TRBD2 matches 12 bases. The ends lost 5 bases at V and 2 bases at J; junction bases unmatched: 3. CDR1 and CDR2 from the germline V gene are SEHNR and FQNEAQ (reference sequence). CDR3 size: 16 residues. The CDR3: CASSQGLAGNTGELFF. In DNA form, the CDR3 reads TGTGCCAGCAGCCAAGGACTAGCGGGAAACACCGGGGAGCTGTTTTTT.

The chain couples TRBV20-1 to TRBJ2-7; perhaps TRBD2 as D (5 bases). Germline CDR1 is DFQATT and CDR2 is SNEGSKA (reference sequence). The CDR3 extends over 15 amino acids. V lost 0 bases and J lost 1, with 13 bases in between. The CDR3 sequence: CSARDGFGGSYEQYF. CDR3 nucleotides: TGCAGTGCTAGAGATGGCTTCGGAGGTTCCTACGAGCAGTACTTC.

This clonotype occurred many times. The V call is TRBV28, the J call TRBJ1-5, with a weak D call TRBD1 (5 bases). V lost 7 bases and J lost 1, with 26 bases in between. The CDR3 covers 19 residues. Germline CDR1 is MDHEN and CDR2 is SYDVKM. CDR3 protein: CASKDPGLPTSGSNQPQHF. CDR3 sequence (DNA): TGTGCCAGCAAAGACCCGGGGCTCCCTACCTCGGGGAGCAATCAGCCCCAGCATTTT.

V gene TRBV12-3 or TRBV12-4 combines with J gene TRBJ2-2, with 10 positions matching TRBD1. This CDR3 region has 15 residues. Germline trimming cut 6 bases from V and 7 bases from J; bases unmatched to any gene: 8. The CDR3 loop reads CASSPGQGFGGELFF. DNA for the CDR3: TGTGCCAGCAGCCCGGGACAGGGGTTTGGCGGGGAGCTGTTTTTT.

The CDR3 protein is CASSSQGARDTQYF. In DNA form, the CDR3 reads TGTGCCAGCAGCTCCCAGGGTGCCAGAGATACGCAGTATTTT. The J gene is TRBJ2-3, the V gene TRBV7-9; tentative D call: TRBD1 (5 bases). The CDR3 sequence is 14 residues long. CDR1 SEHNR and CDR2 FQNEAQ come from the germline V gene (reference sequence). V shed 4 bases and J shed 5 bases, with 13 bases lying between them. Full variable domain (remainder filled in from reference TRBV7-9 and TRBJ2-3): DTGVSQNPRHKITKRGQNVTFRCDPISEHNRLYWYRQTLGQGPEFLTYFQNEAQLEKSRLLSDRFSAERPKGSFSTLEIQRTEQGDSAMYLCASSSQGARDTQYFGPGTRLTVL.

Concerning this clonotype itself: This clone may be a read error of a much larger clone one base away. The J gene is TRBJ2-2, the V gene TRBV12-3 or TRBV12-4; the D gene could be TRBD1 or TRBD2 (5 bases each). This CDR3 contains 13 residues. V lost 6 bases, J lost 7 bases, and 12 bases lay in between. DNA of the CDR3: TGTGCCAGCAGGGCCGGGGCCAGCGGGGAGCTGTTTTTT. This gives the protein CASRAGASGELFF.

V usage is TRBV7-6 and J usage is TRBJ2-3; perhaps D is TRBD1 or TRBD2 (5 bases each). Trimming took off 2 bases at V and 6 bases at J, with 21 bases between the two ends. The germline V gene has CDR1 SGHVS and CDR2 FNYEAQ. The CDR3 has 17 residues. The CDR3 DNA follows: TGTGCCAGCAGCTTAATGTTCGGCTGGGGGTCGTCGGATACGCAGTATTTT. Protein: CASSLMFGWGSSDTQYF.

Many counts were recorded for this clonotype. The chain has TRBV20-1 and TRBJ2-5, with TRBD2 matching over 9 bases. The CDR3 has 14 residues. V was pared by 1 base and J by 5 bases, with 5 bases of the junction left unmatched. Germline values: CDR1 DFQATT, CDR2 SNEGSKA (reference sequence). The CDR3 loop reads CSARVAGVWETQYF. In nucleotides, the CDR3 is TGCAGTGCTAGAGTAGCGGGAGTCTGGGAGACCCAGTACTTC.

CDR3 in amino acids: CASGPHAGTGSKGYGYTF. Here the CDR3 DNA reads TGTGCTAGTGGTCCACATGCCGGGACAGGCTCAAAGGGCTATGGCTACACCTTC. The J gene is TRBJ1-2, the V gene TRBV12-5; 8 bases agree with TRBD1. The trim removed 5 bases at V and 4 bases at J, leaving 18 bases unmatched. This CDR3 has 18 amino acids. The germline gives CDR1 LGHNT, CDR2 FRNRAP.

This clonotype was counted many times. The chain is built from TRBV5-1 and TRBJ1-4, with unresolved D. V was pared by 3 bases and J by 0 bases, with 18 bases between. Germline V gene sequence: CDR1 SGHRS, CDR2 YFSETQ. CDR3 length: 18 amino acids. The CDR3 bases are TGCGCCAGCAGCTCAGGACGGTTTCCGATTGCAACTAATGAAAAACTGTTTTTT. It codes for CASSSGRFPIATNEKLFF.

This clonotype was counted at least ten times. V is TRBV9 and J is TRBJ1-5; perhaps TRBD1 as D (6 bases). The germline V gene has CDR1 SGDLS and CDR2 YYNGEE. The V end was cut by 0 bases, the J end by 1 base, with 8 bases between. The CDR3 consists of 15 residues. In DNA, the CDR3 is TGTGCCAGCAGCGTAGGAGGACAGAGCAATCAGCCCCAGCATTTT. Amino acids: CASSVGGQSNQPQHF. Complete variable domain (other parts from reference TRBV9 and TRBJ1-5): DSGVTQTPKHLITATGQRVTLRCSPRSGDLSVYWYQQSLDQGLQFLIQYYNGEERAKGNILERFSAQQFPDLHSELNLSSLELGDSALYFCASSVGGQSNQPQHFGDGTRLSIL.

This clonotype has only a few counts. The chain couples TRBV29-1 to TRBJ2-7; D uncertain. V lost 4 bases and J lost 5, with 15 bases in between. The V gene's germline CDR1 is SQVTM and CDR2 ANQGSEA. The CDR3 is made up of 13 amino acids. Here the CDR3 DNA reads TGCAGCGTTGTATATAACCCTCCCGACGAGCAGTACTTC. It translates to CSVVYNPPDEQYF.

This chain links TRBV28 with TRBJ1-1, with 9 bases aligning to TRBD1. Trimming removed 6 bases from V and 5 bases from J; junction bases left unmatched: 7. The CDR3 sequence is 14 residues long. From germline, CDR1 is MDHEN and CDR2 SYDVKM. The CDR3 coding sequence is TGTGCCAGCAGGTCCGGGACAGGGAGAACTGAAGCTTTCTTT. It encodes CASRSGTGRTEAFF.

V is TRBV5-5 and J is TRBJ2-5; D remains ambiguous. Germline CDR1 reads SGHKS; CDR2 reads YYEKEE (reference sequence). Between the trimmed V and J ends, which lost 0 bases and 5 bases, there was a span of 11 bases. CDR3 length: 14 residues. The CDR3 protein is CASSLGVVMETQYF. The CDR3, as DNA: TGTGCCAGCAGCTTGGGCGTGGTTATGGAGACCCAGTACTTC. Based on the CDR3 plus reference TRBV5-5 and TRBJ2-5, the full variable domain is DAGVTQSPTHLIKTRGQQVTLRCSPISGHKSVSWYQQVLGQGPQFIFQYYEKEERGRGNFPDRFSARQFPNYSSELNVNALLLGDSALYLCASSLGVVMETQYFGPGTRLLVL.

This rearrangement joins TRBV18 to TRBJ2-4, with D perhaps matching TRBD1 (6 bases). V lost 3 bases, J lost 5 bases, and 11 bases lay in between. This CDR3 comprises 14 residues. Germline V CDR1 and CDR2: KGHSH, LQKENI. The CDR3 DNA follows: TGTGCCAGCTCACCCAGACAGGTGGAAAACATTCAGTACTTC. Translated: CASSPRQVENIQYF. Variable domain in full (rest from reference TRBV18 and TRBJ2-4): NAGVMQNPRHLVRRRGQEARLRCSPMKGHSHVYWYRQLPEEGLKFMVYLQKENIIDESGMPKERFSAEFPKEGPSILRIQQVVRGDSAAYFCASSPRQVENIQYFGAGTRLSVL.